The subject of this entry is one T cell receptor (beta chain). Repertoires were generated with immunoSEQ multiplex PCR, while TCRdb's copy carries only in-frame clones and drops some. The data contain nearly 15,000 clones, about 55% of them seen just once; the ten biggest clones take up about 13%. This entry comes from a study of graft-versus-host responses after intestinal transplantation. About the study: Among the recipients, transplants were multivisceral, liver-intestinal, or isolated intestinal. Once they had received anti-thymocyte globulin induction, all recipients took tacrolimus and steroids for about three years.

Processing was applied to graft tissue in order to liberate intraepithelial and lamina propria lymphocytes. V lost 5 bases and J lost 3, with 19 bases in between. Germline CDR1 reads MNHEY; CDR2 reads SMNVEV (reference sequence). The CDR3 covers 16 residues. The rearrangement links TRBV27 to TRBJ1-1; D possibly corresponds to TRBD1 (6 bases). This receptor was taken from a human patient who received an intestinal transplant, so some T cells may come from the graft donor. The sequencing used ileum tissue, collected 524 days after transplant. The CDR3 sequence: CASSPRGGGRDTEAFF. DNA for the CDR3: TGTGCCAGCAGTCCCCGGGGCGGGGGGCGGGACACTGAAGCTTTCTTT.